This T cell receptor (beta chain) derives from a study of T cell repertoires in cytomegalovirus infection. Study at large: Through public TCR beta signatures, both CMV infection and matching HLA type were indicated. Whole-study findings and limits: Within the response measured ex vivo, HLA-C-restricted CMV-specific TCR beta clonotypes were dominant. The cumulative frequency of public TCR beta families distinguished individuals who carried CMV together with the relevant HLA.

TCRdb called the reads again in MiXCR, with one record for every CDR3 protein. The data contain about 450,000 distinct CDR3 sequences, approximately 32% of them seen just once; the ten biggest clones take up about 13%. As for this clonotype: Antigen specificity is unknown.

The CDR3 runs to 17 residues. V lost 5 bases and J lost 0; bases outside the gene matches: 13. Per germline, CDR1 SGHAT and CDR2 FQDESV (reference sequence). The V gene is TRBV11-1, the J gene TRBJ2-7; TRBD1 aligns across 7 bases. Sequencing used PBMCs. The sequence was obtained from a human donor in good health (CMV status not recorded). Some clones in this sample may be carry-over from other donors' samples. CDR3 nucleotide sequence: TGTGCCAGCAGCCCTGACCGACAGGGACATAGCTCCTACGAGCAGTACTTC. Translated, it gives CASSPDRQGHSSYEQYF. Full variable domain (missing parts from reference TRBV11-1 and TRBJ2-7): EAEVAQSPRYKITEKSQAVAFWCDPISGHATLYWYRQILGQGPELLVQFQDESVVDDSQLPKDRFSAERLKGVDSTLKIQPAELGDSAMYLCASSPDRQGHSSYEQYFGPGTRLTVT.